Below are 13 T cell receptor beta chains sequenced from a single sample in a study of cytomegalovirus exposure and HLA in healthy donors. The PCR contained 60 Vbeta and 13 Jbeta primers. Sequencing was performed with immunoSEQ multiplex PCR; in TCRdb, only in-frame clones are kept and a portion is missing. The data contain about 85,000 clones, approximately 80% of them singletons. Sequencing was done on a sample of PBMCs. These TCRs come from a woman in her 50s in good health and CMV-seropositive.

This rearrangement joins TRBV2 to TRBJ2-1, with 9 bases matching TRBD2. Germline values: CDR1 SNHLY, CDR2 FYNNEI. The CDR3 runs to 13 residues. Germline trimming cut 4 bases from V and 8 bases from J; bases unmatched to any gene: 3. Written as DNA, the CDR3 is TGTGCCAGCAGTGGGGGACTAGCTTATGAGCAGTTCTTC. Residues: CASSGGLAYEQFF.

The V and J genes are TRBV11-2 and TRBJ1-4, with unresolved D. Germline lookup yields CDR1 SGHAT and CDR2 FQNNGV. Deletions cut 5 bases from V and 10 bases from J, with 14 bases between. The CDR3 consists of 13 residues. The CDR3 region is CASSPSLELKLFF. The DNA for the CDR3 is TGTGCCAGCAGCCCTAGCTTAGAATTAAAACTGTTTTTT.

The V and J genes are TRBV6-1 and TRBJ1-4; D is ambiguous. CDR3 size: 14 residues. V lost 2 bases, J lost 5 bases, and 9 bases lay in between. Germline CDR1 reads MNHNS; CDR2 reads SASEGT. The CDR3 DNA reads TGTGCCAGCAGTGAATACTTGCCCAATGAAAAACTGTTTTTT. This encodes CASSEYLPNEKLFF.

Only a few counts were recorded for this clone. The chain has TRBV5-6 and TRBJ1-3; the D is unclear. V lost 4 bases, J lost 4 bases, and 9 bases lay in between. The length of the CDR3 is 13 residues. Germline CDR1 and CDR2: SGHDT and YYEEEE. CDR3 DNA sequence: TGTGCCAGCAGCCCCCAGAGGGGAAACACCATATATTTT. It specifies CASSPQRGNTIYF.

The V gene is TRBV19, the J gene TRBJ1-2; tentatively, D is TRBD1 (5 bases). This CDR3 has 12 amino acids. Per germline, CDR1 LNHDA and CDR2 SQIVND (reference sequence). Trimming took 7 bases from V and 2 from J, leaving 8 bases between them. This CDR3 reads CASTEGNYGYTF. DNA for the CDR3: TGTGCCAGTACGGAGGGGAACTATGGCTACACCTTC.

The rearrangement joins TRBV6-5 to TRBJ1-1, with D maybe TRBD1 (5 bases). Trimming removed 6 bases from V and 1 base from J, with 12 bases in between. CDR3 length: 14 residues. The V gene's germline CDR1 is MNHEY and CDR2 SVGAGI. The DNA of the CDR3 is TGTGCCAGCAGCTCAGGGTTGAGGAACACTGAAGCTTTCTTT. It is translated as CASSSGLRNTEAFF.

The CDR3 DNA follows: TGTGCCAGCTCAAAGGACAGGCTCGACGAGCAGTACTTC. This codes for CASSKDRLDEQYF. The gene calls are TRBV18 and TRBJ2-7, with 7 positions matching TRBD1. The germline CDR1 and CDR2 sequences are KGHSH and LQKENI. The CDR3 is made up of 13 amino acids. After removal of 5 bases from V and 5 bases from J, the junction contained 6 bases not matched to a gene.

The chain employs TRBV20-1 and TRBJ2-3; D is ambiguous. Trimming left V 3 bases short and J 6 bases short, with 7 bases between. Germline V gene sequence: CDR1 DFQATT, CDR2 SNEGSKA (reference sequence). The CDR3 is 11 amino acids. The CDR3, as DNA: TGCAGTGCTAGGTTCGGGGATACGCAGTATTTT. Translating it yields CSARFGDTQYF.

V gene TRBV15 combines with J gene TRBJ1-1; D remains ambiguous. In germline, CDR1 is LNHNV, CDR2 YYDKDF (reference sequence). The length of the CDR3 is 14 residues. V was shortened by 4 bases and J by 1 base, with 10 bases between the two germline ends. The CDR3 loop reads CATSIRRQNTEAFF. The DNA of the CDR3 is TGTGCCACCAGCATCAGGCGACAGAACACTGAAGCTTTCTTT.

This chain links TRBV30 with TRBJ1-4; D possibly corresponds to TRBD1 (5 bases). Germline loops: CDR1 GTSNPN, CDR2 SVGIG (reference sequence). V lost 2 bases, J lost 4 bases, and 14 bases lay in between. This CDR3 region has 15 residues. Here the CDR3 reads CAWSSFDSDNEKLFF. CDR3 bases: TGTGCCTGGAGTTCTTTCGACAGCGATAATGAAAAACTGTTTTTT.

This chain links TRBV28 with TRBJ2-2; TRBD1 aligns across 8 bases. CDR1 and CDR2 (germline): MDHEN, SYDVKM. CDR3 length equals 17 residues. V shed 5 bases, J shed 0 bases, and the junction held 8 bases outside the gene matches. The CDR3 region is CASSGGTGPTNTGELFF. The DNA of the CDR3 is TGTGCCAGCAGTGGAGGGACAGGACCCACGAACACCGGGGAGCTGTTTTTT.

This clone occurred once. The CDR3 DNA reads as TGTGCCAGCAGCGCGCACAGGGGAACTAACTATGGCTACACCTTC. Translation: CASSAHRGTNYGYTF. This chain joins TRBV11-2 and TRBJ1-2; 7 bases fit TRBD1. The length of the CDR3 is 15 residues. Germline loops: CDR1 SGHAT, CDR2 FQNNGV. Trimming at V came to 5 bases and at J to 0 bases, leaving 6 bases not matched to a gene. The whole variable domain, remainder taken from reference TRBV11-2 and TRBJ1-2, is EAGVAQSPRYKIIEKRQSVAFWCNPISGHATLYWYQQILGQGPKLLIQFQNNGVVDDSQLPKDRFSAERLKGVDSTLKIQPAKLEDSAVYLCASSAHRGTNYGYTFGSGTRLTVV.

V and J are TRBV10-3 and TRBJ1-5; D gene uncertain. Germline V gene data show CDR1 as ENHRY and CDR2 as SYGVKD. This CDR3 region has 14 residues. Deletions cut 1 base from V and 4 bases from J, with 8 bases between. The CDR3: CAISEYSGNQPQHF. CDR3 nucleotide sequence: TGTGCCATCAGTGAGTACAGCGGGAATCAGCCCCAGCATTTT.